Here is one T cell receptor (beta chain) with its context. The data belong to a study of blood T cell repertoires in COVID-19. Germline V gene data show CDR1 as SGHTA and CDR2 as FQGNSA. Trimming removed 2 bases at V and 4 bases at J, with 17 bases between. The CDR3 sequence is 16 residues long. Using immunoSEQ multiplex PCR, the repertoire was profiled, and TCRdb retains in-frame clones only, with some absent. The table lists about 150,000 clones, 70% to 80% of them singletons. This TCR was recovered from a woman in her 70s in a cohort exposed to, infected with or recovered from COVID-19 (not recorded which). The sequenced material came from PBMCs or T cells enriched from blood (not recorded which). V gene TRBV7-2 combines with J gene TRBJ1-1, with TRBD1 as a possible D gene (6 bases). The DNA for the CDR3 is TGTGCCAGCAGCTTATACACAGGGTGGGGACCCACTGAAGCTTTCTTT. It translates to CASSLYTGWGPTEAFF. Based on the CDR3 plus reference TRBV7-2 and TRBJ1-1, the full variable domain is GAGVSQSPSNKVTEKGKDVELRCDPISGHTALYWYRQSLGQGLEFLIYFQGNSAPDKSGLPSDRFSAERTGGSVSTLTIQRTQQEDSAVYLCASSLYTGWGPTEAFFGQGTRLTVV.